This TCR beta chain was sequenced in a study of a mutant IDH1 vaccine in newly diagnosed glioma. Whole-study context: The treated group averaged about 44 years old and was about 60% male, approximately 38% female. The earlier regimen, radiotherapy, temozolomide, or both, was most often both.

Regarding the study as a whole: Less than 95% of patients showed vaccine-induced immune responses across multiple MHC alleles.

Per germline, CDR1 SGHVS and CDR2 FNYEAQ. V lost 4 bases to trimming and J lost 8 bases, with 17 bases between them. CDR3 length equals 14 residues. Time point noted: week 11, during vaccination. Alongside topical imiquimod, each dose of vaccine comprised 300 ug of mutant IDH1 20-mer peptide. Every donor had a new WHO grade 3 or 4 astrocytoma that was IDH1-mutant, with loss of nuclear ATRX. TCRdb keeps only in-frame clones here, not all; method: immunoSEQ multiplex PCR. Of fewer than 70,000 clones in the sample, 84% were seen once. Note on this clone: Its target is unknown.

The source was PBMCs, collected from a glioma patient whose treatment included an IDH1 peptide vaccine. This TCR was recovered from a man between 25 and 39 years old with glioma. The V call is TRBV7-6, the J call TRBJ1-1; D is undetermined. The CDR3 region is CASSSQIPTGEAFF. DNA for the CDR3: TGTGCCAGCAGCTCACAAATACCAACCGGAGAAGCTTTCTTT. The full variable domain, with the rest looked up from reference TRBV7-6 and TRBJ1-1, is GAGVSQSPRYKVTKRGQDVALRCDPISGHVSLYWYRQALGQGPEFLTYFNYEAQQDKSGLPNDRFSAERPEGSISTLTIQRTEQRDSAMYRCASSSQIPTGEAFFGQGTRLTVV.